One and the same sample provided the 23 T cell receptor beta chains below, sequenced in a study of cytomegalovirus exposure and HLA in healthy donors. Researchers ran the PCR with 60 Vbeta and 13 Jbeta primers. Sequencing used immunoSEQ multiplex PCR; TCRdb keeps in-frame clones, though not all of them. The table lists approximately 100,000 clones, around 77% of them singletons, with about 10% in the top ten. Sequenced material: PBMCs. The receptors were gathered from a man aged 35 to 55 in good health and CMV-seropositive.

The table lists this clone with a few counts. The V gene is TRBV29-1, the J gene TRBJ1-1, with 7 nucleotides matching TRBD1. After removal of 5 bases from V and 3 bases from J, the junction contained 9 bases not matched to a gene. The CDR3 contains 14 residues. Germline values: CDR1 SQVTM, CDR2 ANQGSEA. CDR3 in amino acids: CSVNRGGGYTEAFF. The DNA for the CDR3 is TGCAGCGTTAACAGGGGAGGTGGGTACACTGAAGCTTTCTTT.

This CDR3 reads CAISESDITYEQYF. For the CDR3, the DNA is TGTGCCATCAGTGAGTCCGACATCACCTACGAGCAGTACTTC. V and J are TRBV10-3 and TRBJ2-7; the D is unclear. V lost 0 bases and J lost 2, with 8 bases in between. Germline values: CDR1 ENHRY, CDR2 SYGVKD. The CDR3 loop spans 14 amino acids.

This clone was seen only a few times. This sequence joins TRBV7-2 and TRBJ1-2; 9 bases match TRBD1. From germline, CDR1 is SGHTA and CDR2 FQGNSA. J gave up 13 bases and V 2 bases, and 17 bases lay outside the gene matches. The CDR3 consists of 16 residues. CDR3 coding DNA: TGTGCCAGCAGCTTATTTCTTCAGGGACAGGGTAATCCCTTCACCTTC. It translates to CASSLFLQGQGNPFTF.

V gene TRBV5-1 combines with J gene TRBJ2-1, with 12 bases lining up with TRBD2. V lost 6 bases to trimming and J lost 6 bases; unmatched junction nucleotides: 10. The germline CDR1 and CDR2 sequences are SGHRS and YFSETQ. This CDR3 comprises 16 residues. CDR3 sequence (DNA): TGCGCCAGCACGTCTCCTAGCGGGGGGGGAGCCAATGAGCAGTTCTTC. Its translation: CASTSPSGGGANEQFF.

The V gene is TRBV7-2, the J gene TRBJ1-1; TRBD1 matches at 8 bases. Losses at the gene ends were 6 bases for V and 1 base for J; bases not matched to a gene: 4. The length of the CDR3 is 14 residues. Germline V CDR1 and CDR2: SGHTA, FQGNSA. The CDR3 DNA reads TGTGCCAGCAGTTTTACAGGGGGGAACACTGAAGCTTTCTTT. It translates to CASSFTGGNTEAFF. The variable domain in full, with the rest retrieved from reference TRBV7-2 and TRBJ1-1, is GAGVSQSPSNKVTEKGKDVELRCDPISGHTALYWYRQSLGQGLEFLIYFQGNSAPDKSGLPSDRFSAERTGGSVSTLTIQRTQQEDSAVYLCASSFTGGNTEAFFGQGTRLTVV.

A few counts support this clone. This rearrangement joins TRBV14 to TRBJ2-7; D gene ambiguous. Trimming shortened V by 0 bases and J by 0 bases, and 3 bases separated the two germline ends. Per germline, CDR1 SGHDN and CDR2 FVKESK. CDR3 length equals 13 residues. CDR3 DNA: TGTGCCAGCAGCCAAGACAGCTCCTACGAGCAGTACTTC. Its protein product is CASSQDSSYEQYF.

The V call is TRBV29-1, the J call TRBJ2-7, with D possibly TRBD1 on 5 matching bases. The CDR3 loop spans 15 amino acids. The V and J ends lost 4 bases and 3 bases respectively, with 19 bases between them. Looked up from germline, CDR1 is SQVTM and CDR2 is ANQGSEA. CDR3 coding DNA: TGCAGCGTTGGGGGCCCGGACACGATACTCTACGAGCAGTACTTC. Translation gives CSVGGPDTILYEQYF.

The V call is TRBV6-4, the J call TRBJ2-3, with 8 bases aligning to TRBD2. The CDR3 length is 16 residues. Unmatched junction bases numbered 7, after V lost 4 bases and J lost 1 base. Germline V lookup: CDR1 MRHNA, CDR2 SNTAGT. CDR3 in DNA: TGTGCCAGCAGTGCTTCGGGAGGGGGGGGCACAGATACGCAGTATTTT. Translated: CASSASGGGGTDTQYF.

The chain couples TRBV27 to TRBJ2-2; D is unresolved. The CDR3 contains 16 residues. Germline assignment: CDR1 MNHEY and CDR2 SMNVEV (reference sequence). Trimming removed 2 bases at V and 4 bases at J, with 14 bases between. CDR3 bases: TGTGCCAGCAGTTTAGATCCAGCCCCGGGCACCGGGGAGCTGTTTTTT. This gives the protein CASSLDPAPGTGELFF.

Concerning this clone itself: At one end the junction does not follow the germline gene, possibly because of a read error. The genes are TRBV7-2 and TRBJ2-1; 8 bases agree with TRBD1. CDR3 length equals 15 residues. Germline CDR1 SGHTA, CDR2 FQGNSA. CDR3 region: CASSQKDREYNEQFF. The CDR3 DNA reads as TGCGCCAGCAGCCAGAAGGACAGGGAATACAATGAGCAGTTCTTC.

This clone was seen more than once but under ten times. The chain couples TRBV5-6 to TRBJ2-6; D is perhaps TRBD1 (6 bases). V was trimmed by 4 bases and J by 1 base, leaving 12 bases between them. Germline V CDR1 and CDR2: SGHDT, YYEEEE. The CDR3 is 16 amino acids. The CDR3 is CASSARTVSGANVLTF. In DNA form, the CDR3 reads TGTGCCAGCAGCGCGAGGACAGTTTCTGGGGCCAACGTCCTGACTTTC.

This chain joins TRBV6-6 and TRBJ1-1; D unclear. Trimming removed 8 bases from V and 8 bases from J, with 15 bases in between. Germline values: CDR1 MNHNY, CDR2 SVGAGI (reference sequence). The CDR3 sequence is 12 residues long. The CDR3 bases are TGTGCCAGCCGCCCTACTGTAGCCGAAGCTTTCTTT. Translation gives CASRPTVAEAFF.

The table lists this clone with a few counts. The chain's CDR3 is CASSLQGFSPLHF. In nucleotides, the CDR3 is TGTGCCAGCAGCCTCCAGGGATTTTCACCCCTCCACTTT. The chain uses TRBV7-3 and TRBJ1-6; a weak D match, TRBD1 (5 bases). Trimming pared 5 bases from V and 9 bases from J, leaving 11 bases between. This CDR3 comprises 13 residues. Germline V gene data show CDR1 as SGHTA and CDR2 as FQGTGA.

This chain joins TRBV27 and TRBJ2-7; 15 bases agree with TRBD2. The CDR3 sequence is 16 residues long. V dropped 8 bases and J dropped 3; count of bases not matched to a gene: 8. The germline V gene has CDR1 MNHEY and CDR2 SMNVEV (reference sequence). CDR3 residues: CASSGGLAGGHYEQYF. The CDR3 DNA is TGTGCCAGCTCTGGGGGACTAGCGGGGGGACACTACGAGCAGTACTTC.

The rearrangement joins TRBV2 to TRBJ2-7; TRBD1 matches 9 bases. Trimming at V came to 3 bases and at J to 6 bases, leaving 6 bases not matched to a gene. The CDR3 runs to 14 residues. The germline V gene encodes CDR1 SNHLY and CDR2 FYNNEI. CDR3 nucleotides: TGTGCCAGCAGTGATCGGGACAGGGCTGGCGAGCAGTACTTC. This gives the protein CASSDRDRAGEQYF. The variable domain in full, completed from reference TRBV2 and TRBJ2-7, reads EPEVTQTPSHQVTQMGQEVILRCVPISNHLYFYWYRQILGQKVEFLVSFYNNEISEKSEIFDDQFSVERPDGSNFTLKIRSTKLEDSAMYFCASSDRDRAGEQYFGPGTRLTVT.

The table lists this clone with a few counts. This rearrangement joins TRBV29-1 to TRBJ2-3, with 7 bases aligning to TRBD2. The CDR3 contains 14 residues. V lost 8 bases to trimming and J lost 0 bases; unmatched junction nucleotides: 8. Per germline, CDR1 SQVTM and CDR2 ANQGSEA. DNA of the CDR3: TGCAGCTCCAAGCTAGCGGAGAGCACAGATACGCAGTATTTT. Its translation: CSSKLAESTDTQYF.

This clone was seen only once. The CDR3 bases are TGCGCCAGCAGCTTGACGGCAGGGGGGAATGGAAACACCATATATTTT. Translation: CASSLTAGGNGNTIYF. This sequence joins TRBV5-1 and TRBJ1-3, with 7 bases fitting TRBD1. This CDR3 has 16 residues. Trimming took 1 base from V and 3 from J; bases not matched to a gene: 7. Germline V gives CDR1 SGHRS, CDR2 YFSETQ.

In this sample, this clone turned up many times. This chain uses TRBV5-4 with TRBJ1-3, with TRBD1 matching 7 bases. V shed 3 bases and J 3 bases; nucleotides not matched to a gene: 3. Looked up from germline, CDR1 is SGHNT and CDR2 is YYREEE (reference sequence). The CDR3 is 14 amino acids. The CDR3 DNA follows: TGTGCCAGCAGCTGGGGGACAGATGGAAACACCATATATTTT. Protein: CASSWGTDGNTIYF. Full variable domain (missing parts from reference TRBV5-4 and TRBJ1-3): ETGVTQSPTHLIKTRGQQVTLRCSSQSGHNTVSWYQQALGQGPQFIFQYYREEENGRGNFPPRFSGLQFPNYSSELNVNALELDDSALYLCASSWGTDGNTIYFGEGSWLTVV.

This clone turned up a few times. The V gene is TRBV29-1, the J gene TRBJ2-1; 8 positions match TRBD1. This CDR3 contains 17 residues. V gave up 8 bases and J gave up 8 bases; unmatched junction bases: 23. Germline CDR1 reads SQVTM; CDR2 reads ANQGSEA. In DNA form, the CDR3 reads TGCAGCATGCTCCCAACCCGCCGGGACAGGCCTCGGGATGAGCAGTTCTTC. Its translation: CSMLPTRRDRPRDEQFF.

This chain uses TRBV28 with TRBJ1-2, with TRBD1 matching over 8 bases. The CDR3 loop spans 13 amino acids. Germline-derived CDR1 and CDR2 are MDHEN and SYDVKM. The J segment lost 6 bases and the V segment lost 2 bases, leaving 2 bases of the junction unmatched. The chain's CDR3 is CASSLQGADGYTF. CDR3 coding DNA: TGTGCCAGCAGTTTACAGGGGGCCGATGGCTACACCTTC.

The V call is TRBV7-2, the J call TRBJ2-5; 9 bases line up with TRBD1. Germline lookup yields CDR1 SGHTA and CDR2 FQGNSA. Trimming cost V 5 bases and J 5 bases; bases outside gene matches: 3. The CDR3 spans 13 residues. The CDR3 protein is CASSPGQGETQYF. The CDR3 DNA reads TGTGCCAGCAGCCCAGGACAGGGGGAGACCCAGTACTTC.

The DNA for the CDR3 is TGCGCCAGCAGCCAAGATCAGGGGTTGGGCAATCAGCCCCAGCATTTT. Translated: CASSQDQGLGNQPQHF. The chain recombines TRBV4-1 with TRBJ1-5; perhaps TRBD1 as D (6 bases). The germline V and J ends were trimmed by 0 bases and 2 bases, with 11 bases remaining between them. CDR1 is MGHRA, CDR2 YSYEKL, per germline. The CDR3 runs to 16 residues.

In this sample, this clone turned up a few times. V is TRBV6-4 and J is TRBJ2-2, with D perhaps TRBD2 (6 bases). The CDR3 runs to 16 residues. V was clipped by 6 bases and J by 1 base, with 15 bases between them. Germline lookup yields CDR1 MRHNA and CDR2 SNTAGT. CDR3 region: CASSHRSSGNTGELFF. The CDR3, as DNA: TGTGCCAGCAGCCACCGGAGTAGCGGGAACACCGGGGAGCTGTTTTTT.